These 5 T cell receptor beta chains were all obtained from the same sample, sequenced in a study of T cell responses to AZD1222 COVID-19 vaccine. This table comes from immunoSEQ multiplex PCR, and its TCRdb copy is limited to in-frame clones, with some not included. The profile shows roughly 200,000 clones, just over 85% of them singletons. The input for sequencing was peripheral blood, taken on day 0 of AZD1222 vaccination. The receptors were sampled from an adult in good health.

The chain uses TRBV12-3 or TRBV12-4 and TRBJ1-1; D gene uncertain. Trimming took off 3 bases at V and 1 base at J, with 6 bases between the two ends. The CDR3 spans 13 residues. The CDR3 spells CASSFRSNTEAFF. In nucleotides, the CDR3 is TGTGCCAGCAGTTTCAGGTCGAACACTGAAGCTTTCTTT.

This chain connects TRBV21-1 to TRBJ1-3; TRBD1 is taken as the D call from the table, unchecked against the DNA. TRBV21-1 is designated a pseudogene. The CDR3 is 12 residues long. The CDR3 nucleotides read TGTGCCAGCAGCAAACCCATAAACACCATATATTTT. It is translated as CASSKPINTIYF.

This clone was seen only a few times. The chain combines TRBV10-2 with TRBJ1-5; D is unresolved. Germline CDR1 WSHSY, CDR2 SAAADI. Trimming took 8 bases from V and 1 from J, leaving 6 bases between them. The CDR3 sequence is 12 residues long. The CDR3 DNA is TGCGCCAGCTCGATGAGCAATCAGCCCCAGCATTTT. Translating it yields CASSMSNQPQHF.

The CDR3 loop is CAWSGQSNQPQHF. CDR3 DNA: TGTGCCTGGAGTGGACAGAGCAATCAGCCCCAGCATTTT. The rearrangement uses TRBV30 and TRBJ1-5; tentative D call: TRBD1 (5 bases). This CDR3 region has 13 residues. The germline CDR1 and CDR2 sequences are GTSNPN and SVGIG (reference sequence). V lost 1 base and J 1 base, leaving 5 bases between the germline ends. Variable domain in full (rest from reference TRBV30 and TRBJ1-5): SQTIHQWPATLVQPVGSPLSLECTVEGTSNPNLYWYRQAAGRGLQLLFYSVGIGQISSEVPQNLSASRPQDRQFILSSKKLLLSDSGFYLCAWSGQSNQPQHFGDGTRLSIL.

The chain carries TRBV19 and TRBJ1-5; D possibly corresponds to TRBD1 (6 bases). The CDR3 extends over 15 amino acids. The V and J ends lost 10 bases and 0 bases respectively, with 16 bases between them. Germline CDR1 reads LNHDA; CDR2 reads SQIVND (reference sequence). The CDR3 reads CATRYGTSSNQPQHF. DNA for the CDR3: TGTGCCACCCGATACGGGACATCTAGCAATCAGCCCCAGCATTTT.